The 23 T cell receptor beta chains given below trace back to one sample, sequenced in a study of molecular identifiers for immune sequencing clone quantification. TCRdb re-derived calls from the PCR reads in MiXCR, one entry per CDR3 protein. Here the sample spans about half a million distinct CDR3 sequences, about 20% being singletons. The specimen sequenced was naive CD8+ T cells from blood, with Jurkat cell RNA spiked in. As to subset: FACS-sorted CD8+CD4-CCR7+CD45RA+ naive T cells. The receptor source for this set is a human donor in good health. Some libraries in this study had Jurkat cell RNA spiked in.

This clonotype was recorded at least ten times. The chain recombines TRBV4-1 with TRBJ2-3, with D maybe TRBD1 (5 bases). The germline gives CDR1 MGHRA, CDR2 YSYEKL. V shed 1 base and J shed 4 bases, with 12 bases lying between them. This CDR3 has 15 residues. The CDR3 DNA is TGCGCCAGCAGCCAAGGTCTGGGCAGGGCAGATACGCAGTATTTT. Translation gives CASSQGLGRADTQYF.

This clonotype has a handful of counts. The CDR3 sequence: CASSSEGVGIQYF. CDR3 in DNA: TGTGCCAGCAGCTCGGAGGGAGTGGGCATTCAGTACTTC. The chain employs TRBV5-4 and TRBJ2-4; tentatively, D is TRBD2 (6 bases). The CDR3 is 13 amino acids. The germline gives CDR1 SGHNT, CDR2 YYREEE (reference sequence). Between the trimmed V and J ends, which lost 3 bases and 9 bases, there was a span of 13 bases.

This clonotype has a count of ten or more. This chain links TRBV20-1 with TRBJ2-3; weak D call: TRBD1 (5 bases). Germline CDR1 reads DFQATT; CDR2 reads SNEGSKA (reference sequence). Trimming pared 1 base from V and 5 bases from J, leaving 10 bases between. The CDR3 is 13 residues long. The CDR3: CSARGQLGDTQYF. The DNA for the CDR3 is TGCAGTGCTAGAGGACAGCTGGGAGATACGCAGTATTTT.

This clonotype was recorded many times. V usage is TRBV7-9 and J usage is TRBJ2-7; D remains unclear. Per the germline V gene, CDR1 is SEHNR and CDR2 is FQNEAQ (reference sequence). CDR3 length equals 14 residues. Trimming took 5 bases from V and 5 from J, leaving 16 bases between them. CDR3 in amino acids: CASSPSSKADEQYF. CDR3 in DNA: TGTGCCAGCAGCCCGTCCTCTAAGGCGGACGAGCAGTACTTC. Based on the CDR3 plus reference TRBV7-9 and TRBJ2-7, the full variable domain is DTGVSQNPRHKITKRGQNVTFRCDPISEHNRLYWYRQTLGQGPEFLTYFQNEAQLEKSRLLSDRFSAERPKGSFSTLEIQRTEQGDSAMYLCASSPSSKADEQYFGPGTRLTVT.

The J gene is TRBJ2-1, the V gene TRBV7-9; 12 bases align to TRBD2. V was pared by 1 base and J by 10 bases, with 5 bases of the junction left unmatched. Germline CDR1 SEHNR, CDR2 FQNEAQ (reference sequence). The CDR3 is 15 residues long. The CDR3 loop is CASSLELAGGWEQFF. The CDR3 coding sequence is TGTGCCAGCAGCTTAGAACTAGCGGGAGGATGGGAGCAGTTCTTC.

The chain carries TRBV4-3 and TRBJ2-7; 9 positions match TRBD1. Germline V gene data show CDR1 as LGHNA and CDR2 as YSLEER. The CDR3 is 14 residues long. J was trimmed by 2 bases and V by 4 bases; bases with no gene match: 3. DNA for the CDR3: TGCGCCAGCAGCCGGTACAGGGGGCCCTACGAGCAGTACTTC. The encoded protein is CASSRYRGPYEQYF.

This clonotype appeared many times. This rearrangement joins TRBV28 to TRBJ2-2, with TRBD2 matching over 12 bases. Trimming at V came to 4 bases and at J to 6 bases, leaving 3 bases not matched to a gene. Germline V lookup: CDR1 MDHEN, CDR2 SYDVKM. CDR3 length: 15 residues. The CDR3 protein is CASSWTSGIAGELFF. CDR3 nucleotides: TGTGCCAGCAGTTGGACTAGCGGGATCGCCGGGGAGCTGTTTTTT.

This clonotype was counted once. Possible read error: a much larger clone is one base away. The rearrangement joins TRBV2 to TRBJ2-3; 10 nucleotides match TRBD2. The V gene's germline CDR1 is SNHLY and CDR2 FYNNEI. V shed 8 bases and J 0 bases; nucleotides not matched to a gene: 17. This CDR3 comprises 19 residues. The CDR3, as DNA: TGTGCCAGCGGGAAAGGGCGGACTAGCGGAATATTTAGCACAGATACGCAGTATTTT. This encodes CASGKGRTSGIFSTDTQYF.

This clonotype came up many times. The V and J genes are TRBV12-3 or TRBV12-4 and TRBJ2-3; 10 bases are shared with TRBD1. V lost 4 bases, J lost 6 bases, and 4 bases stayed unmatched. The CDR3 sequence is 14 residues long. For the CDR3, the DNA is TGTGCCAGCAGTTCGGGGACAGGGGTTGATACGCAGTATTTT. It specifies CASSSGTGVDTQYF.

This clonotype was recorded a few times. Here the CDR3 DNA reads TGTGCCACCAGCAGAGAGGGAGCCTATGGCTACACCTTC. Translated: CATSREGAYGYTF. J is TRBJ1-2 and V is TRBV15; D gene ambiguous. V lost 0 bases and J 4 bases, leaving 6 bases between the germline ends. The CDR3 runs 13 residues. The germline gives CDR1 LNHNV, CDR2 YYDKDF (reference sequence).

This clonotype was counted at least ten times. Here the CDR3 DNA reads TGTGCCAGCTCTGGAGGGACAGGGATTGATACGCAGTATTTT. This translates into CASSGGTGIDTQYF. The chain employs TRBV7-9 and TRBJ2-3; 9 bases are shared with TRBD1. The V and J ends lost 8 bases and 6 bases, in that order; junction bases with no gene match: 9. CDR3 length equals 14 residues. The germline gives CDR1 SEHNR, CDR2 FQNEAQ (reference sequence). The full variable domain, its missing parts supplied by reference TRBV7-9 and TRBJ2-3, is DTGVSQNPRHKITKRGQNVTFRCDPISEHNRLYWYRQTLGQGPEFLTYFQNEAQLEKSRLLSDRFSAERPKGSFSTLEIQRTEQGDSAMYLCASSGGTGIDTQYFGPGTRLTVL.

This clonotype was observed at least ten times. This sequence joins TRBV4-2 and TRBJ2-2, with 9 bases lining up with TRBD1. CDR3 length: 16 amino acids. Germline-derived CDR1 and CDR2 are LGHNA and YNFKEQ. The ends lost 0 bases at V and 3 bases at J; junction bases unmatched: 2. In DNA form, the CDR3 reads TGTGCCAGCAGCCAAGAATGGGACAGGGACACCGGGGAGCTGTTTTTT. This encodes CASSQEWDRDTGELFF.

The J gene is TRBJ2-7, the V gene TRBV12-3 or TRBV12-4; TRBD1 matches at 7 bases. Trimming took 5 bases from V and 0 from J; bases not matched to a gene: 10. CDR3 length equals 16 residues. The CDR3 nucleotides are TGTGCCAGCAGTCCCGGACAGGCGAAAAGCTCCTACGAGCAGTACTTC. This translates into CASSPGQAKSSYEQYF.

This clonotype was detected only a few times. The rearrangement uses TRBV9 and TRBJ2-3; 14 bases are shared with TRBD2. This CDR3 is 16 amino acids long. V lost 3 bases to trimming and J lost 3 bases; unmatched junction nucleotides: 3. The germline V gene has CDR1 SGDLS and CDR2 YYNGEE. The CDR3: CASSGLAGGPTDTQYF. The DNA for the CDR3 is TGTGCCAGCAGCGGACTAGCGGGAGGGCCGACAGATACGCAGTATTTT.

This clonotype was counted many times. The genes are TRBV6-5 and TRBJ2-2, with a tentative D call TRBD2 (6 bases). V lost 2 bases, J lost 0 bases, and 13 bases lay in between. This CDR3 is 17 amino acids long. Looked up from germline, CDR1 is MNHEY and CDR2 is SVGAGI. Here the CDR3 DNA reads TGTGCCAGCAGTTACGAAACCGAGCGGGCGAACACCGGGGAGCTGTTTTTT. Its translation: CASSYETERANTGELFF.

The table lists this clonotype with many counts. The chain combines TRBV13 with TRBJ2-7; 8 nucleotides agree with TRBD1. Germline CDR1 reads PRHDT; CDR2 reads FYEKMQ (reference sequence). The CDR3 consists of 14 residues. Losses at the gene ends were 5 bases for V and 3 bases for J; bases not matched to a gene: 6. The CDR3 spells CASSPGGSGYEQYF. The CDR3 region has the DNA TGTGCCAGCAGCCCAGGGGGCTCCGGCTACGAGCAGTACTTC.

This clonotype showed up many times. The rearrangement links TRBV28 to TRBJ2-4, with TRBD2 matching 8 bases. The J segment lost 4 bases and the V segment lost 1 base, leaving 6 bases of the junction unmatched. The V gene's germline CDR1 is MDHEN and CDR2 SYDVKM. The CDR3 spans 16 residues. As DNA, the CDR3 is TGTGCCAGCAGTTTATTACGGGAGGGCCGGAAAAACATTCAGTACTTC. This encodes CASSLLREGRKNIQYF.

This clonotype was recorded a few times. The J gene is TRBJ2-5, the V gene TRBV9; 8 nucleotides match TRBD2. V lost 3 bases to trimming and J lost 1 base; unmatched junction nucleotides: 5. CDR3 length equals 15 residues. The germline CDR1 and CDR2 sequences are SGDLS and YYNGEE. Written as DNA, the CDR3 is TGTGCCAGCAGCGGAGAGCGGGGGCCCCAAGAGACCCAGTACTTC. This codes for CASSGERGPQETQYF.

The chain employs TRBV10-1 and TRBJ2-7; maybe TRBD2 (5 bases). CDR3 length: 12 amino acids. Trimming took off 8 bases at V and 2 bases at J, with 10 bases between the two ends. Germline CDR1 reads WNHNN; CDR2 reads SYGVQD (reference sequence). CDR3 sequence (DNA): TGCGCCAGCGGGGAGACCACCTACGAGCAGTACTTC. This sequence encodes CASGETTYEQYF.

This clonotype was seen at least ten times. The chain is built from TRBV4-3 and TRBJ1-1; tentative D call: TRBD1 (5 bases). The germline V and J ends were trimmed by 0 bases and 5 bases, with 13 bases remaining between them. Germline loops: CDR1 LGHNA, CDR2 YSLEER. This CDR3 spans 15 amino acids. CDR3 region: CASSQEEGSWTEAFF. CDR3 bases: TGCGCCAGCAGCCAAGAAGAGGGGTCTTGGACTGAAGCTTTCTTT.

This chain links TRBV12-3 or TRBV12-4 with TRBJ2-1; TRBD1 matches 7 bases. J gave up 8 bases and V 5 bases, and 12 bases lay outside the gene matches. The length of the CDR3 is 15 residues. This CDR3 is CASSKTGTFRHEQFF. CDR3 in DNA: TGTGCCAGCAGTAAGACAGGGACATTTCGTCATGAGCAGTTCTTC.

About this clonotype itself: A read error may explain this, as a much larger clone is one base away. The gene calls are TRBV6-5 and TRBJ1-2; 7 positions agree with TRBD1. Per the germline V gene, CDR1 is MNHEY and CDR2 is SVGAGI. Unmatched junction bases numbered 7, after V lost 2 bases and J lost 4 bases. The CDR3 contains 15 residues. As DNA, the CDR3 is TGTGCCAGCAGTTACGGGCAGGGGGGTATCTATGGCTACACCTTC. It is translated as CASSYGQGGIYGYTF.

The V gene is TRBV11-2, the J gene TRBJ2-7; TRBD1 matches 8 bases. This CDR3 comprises 13 residues. CDR1 is SGHAT and CDR2 is FQNNGV in the germline V gene. V trimming: 3 bases; J trimming: 7 bases; junction bases outside the gene matches: 5. CDR3 loop: CASSFLTGAEQYF. CDR3 nucleotides: TGTGCCAGCAGCTTCCTGACAGGGGCTGAGCAGTACTTC.